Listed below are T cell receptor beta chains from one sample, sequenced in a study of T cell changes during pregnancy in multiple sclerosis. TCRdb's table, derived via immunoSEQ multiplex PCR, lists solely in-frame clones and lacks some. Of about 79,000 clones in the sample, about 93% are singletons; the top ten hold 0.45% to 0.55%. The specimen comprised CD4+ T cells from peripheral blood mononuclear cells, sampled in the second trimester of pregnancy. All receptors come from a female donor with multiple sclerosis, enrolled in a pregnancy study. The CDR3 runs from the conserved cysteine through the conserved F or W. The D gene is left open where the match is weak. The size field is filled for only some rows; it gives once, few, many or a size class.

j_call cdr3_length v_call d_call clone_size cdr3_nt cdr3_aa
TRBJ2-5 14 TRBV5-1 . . TGCGCCAGCAGCTTGTCTCAGGTTCAAGAGACCCAGTACTTC CASSLSQVQETQYF
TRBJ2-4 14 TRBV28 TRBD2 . TGTGCCAGCAGTGGGGGACTAGCGAGTGCGCAAGGGTACTTC CASSGGLASAQGYF
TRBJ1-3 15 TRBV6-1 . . TGTGCCAGCAGTGAATCGAGGGAAAAGGGAAACACCATATATTTT CASSESREKGNTIYF
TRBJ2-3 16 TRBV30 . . TGTGCCTGGAGTCCTAGGTGGAGGGGGCGAGTAGATACGCAGTATTTT CAWSPRWRGRVDTQYF
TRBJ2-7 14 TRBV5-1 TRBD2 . TGCGCCAGCAGCTTGGGAGAGCGGGGAAGCGAGCAGTACTTC CASSLGERGSEQYF
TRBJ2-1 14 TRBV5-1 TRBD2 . TGCGCCAGCAGCGCACTAGCGGCCTTTAATGAGCAGTTCTTC CASSALAAFNEQFF
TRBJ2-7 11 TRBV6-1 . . TGTGCCAGCAGTGGTAGCTACGAGCAGTACTTC CASSGSYEQYF
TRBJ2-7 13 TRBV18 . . TGTGCCAGCTCCCTTATGGACACCCACGAGCAGTACTTC CASSLMDTHEQYF
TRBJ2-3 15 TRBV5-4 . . TGTGCCAGCAGCTTGCTACCTTTAAGCACAGATACGCAGTATTTT CASSLLPLSTDTQYF
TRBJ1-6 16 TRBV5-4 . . TGTGCCAGCAGCTTGGTTCAGGTGGGTTACGATTCACCCCTCCACTTT CASSLVQVGYDSPLHF
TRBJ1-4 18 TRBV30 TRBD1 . TGTGCCTGGAGTGTACCCCTCGGGACAGGGGGTTTCGGTGAAAAACTGTTTTTT CAWSVPLGTGGFGEKLFF
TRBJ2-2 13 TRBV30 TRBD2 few TGTGCCTGGAGGCGGGAGGGGACCGGGGAGCTGTTTTTT CAWRREGTGELFF
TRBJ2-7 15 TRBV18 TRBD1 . TGTGCCAGCTCACTATCGGGACAGGGACCCTACGAGCAGTACTTC CASSLSGQGPYEQYF
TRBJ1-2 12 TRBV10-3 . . TGTGCCACTAGACAGCCAAACTATGGCTACACCTTC CATRQPNYGYTF
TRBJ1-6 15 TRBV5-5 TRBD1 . TGTGCCAGCAGCTCCGGACAGGGCTATAATTCACCCCTCCACTTT CASSSGQGYNSPLHF
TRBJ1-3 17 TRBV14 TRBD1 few TGTGCCAGCAGCCGGAGACAGGGGCCATCCTCTGGAAACACCATATATTTT CASSRRQGPSSGNTIYF
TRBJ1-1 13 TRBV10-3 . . TGTGCCATCAGTGAGGGGAGGTTCACTGAAGCTTTCTTT CAISEGRFTEAFF
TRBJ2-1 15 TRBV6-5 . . TGTGCCAGCAGTTACTCGATCCCCTTAGTCAATGAGCAGTTCTTC CASSYSIPLVNEQFF
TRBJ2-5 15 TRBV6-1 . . TGTGCCAGCAGGCCCTACCTGGTCTTCCAAGAGACCCAGTACTTC CASRPYLVFQETQYF
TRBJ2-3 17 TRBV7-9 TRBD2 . TGTGCCAGCAGCTTAGCGCTTACCGGGGGGGCCCCAGATACGCAGTATTTT CASSLALTGGAPDTQYF
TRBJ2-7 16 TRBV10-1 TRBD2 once TGCGCCAGCAGGATCAGGACTAGCGGGGTCTCCTACGAGCAGTACTTC CASRIRTSGVSYEQYF
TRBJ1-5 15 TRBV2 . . TGTGCCAGCAACCAGGGGAGGGCGGGCAATCAGCCCCAGCATTTT CASNQGRAGNQPQHF
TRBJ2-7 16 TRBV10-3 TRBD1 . TGTGCCATCAGTGTTGACAGGGGCCCTCGCTCCTACGAGCAGTACTTC CAISVDRGPRSYEQYF
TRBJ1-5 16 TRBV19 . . TGTGCCAGTAGTTCCTTAGGGGACATCCGCAATCAGCCCCAGCATTTT CASSSLGDIRNQPQHF
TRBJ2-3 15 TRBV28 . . TGTGCCAGCAGTTTATCCGGGAGCGGTGGAGATACGCAGTATTTT CASSLSGSGGDTQYF
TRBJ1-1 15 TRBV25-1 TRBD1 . TGTGCCAGCAGTGGCATCCAGGGGGTCGGCACTGAAGCTTTCTTT CASSGIQGVGTEAFF
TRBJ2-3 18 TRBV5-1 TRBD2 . TGCGCCAGCAGCCGTATGGGACTAGCGGGTTTTAGCACAGATACGCAGTATTTT CASSRMGLAGFSTDTQYF
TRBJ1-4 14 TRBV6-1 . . TGTGCCAGCAGTGAACCTACCCCCAATGAAAAACTGTTTTTT CASSEPTPNEKLFF
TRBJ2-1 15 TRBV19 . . TGTGCCAGTAGTATCGCGGGGGCCTCCTACAATGAGCAGTTCTTC CASSIAGASYNEQFF
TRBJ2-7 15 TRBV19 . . TGTGCCAGTAGTATATTGGTCGGGGGGCTGGGAGAGCAGTACTTC CASSILVGGLGEQYF
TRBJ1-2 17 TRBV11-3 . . TGTGCCAGCAGCTTAGGGGGCAAGCTATCATCAACGTATGGCTACACCTTC CASSLGGKLSSTYGYTF
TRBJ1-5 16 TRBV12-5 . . TGTGCTAGTGGTTTACGGGGTCTAGGGATCAATCAGCCCCAGCATTTT CASGLRGLGINQPQHF
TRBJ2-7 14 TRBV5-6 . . TGTGCCAGCAGCTGGGGAGAGGGGGTCTACGAGCAGTACTTC CASSWGEGVYEQYF
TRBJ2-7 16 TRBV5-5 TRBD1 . TGTGCCAGCAGCTCATTTTCCGGGACAGGGTGTTGCGAGCAGTACTTC CASSSFSGTGCCEQYF
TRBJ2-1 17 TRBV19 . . TGTGCCAGTAGTATTATGGGTAGCGGAAGTACCTACAATGAGCAGTTCTTC CASSIMGSGSTYNEQFF
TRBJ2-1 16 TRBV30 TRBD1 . TGTGCCTGGAGTAGGGGTTTACAGGGGGCATACAATGAGCAGTTCTTC CAWSRGLQGAYNEQFF
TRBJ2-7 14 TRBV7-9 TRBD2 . TGTGCCAGCAGCTTTAGACTAGCGGGAGACGAGCAGTACTTC CASSFRLAGDEQYF